Listed below are T cell receptor beta chains from one sample, sequenced in a study of metastatic and nonmetastatic thyroid tumors. From the PCR reads, TCRdb re-called clones with MiXCR. Of approximately 30,000 clones listed, roughly 17% were seen once; the top ten hold about 6.5%. Input material: blood. All receptors derive from a male donor with papillary thyroid cancer or a benign thyroid nodule (not recorded which). Some clones in this sample may be carry-over from other donors' samples. Both conserved end residues are part of each CDR3. D genes are given only for firm matches. Rows may omit the clone size; those that give it use once, few, many or a size class.

13 | TRBJ1-2 | TRBV6-1 | - | few | TGTGCCAGCACCGGAGTCGGGGGCTATGGCTACACCTTC | CASTGVGGYGYTF
14 | TRBJ1-2 | TRBV6-1 | - | many | TGTGCCAGCAACTACTTTGACAGAAACTATGGCTACACCTTC | CASNYFDRNYGYTF
14 | TRBJ2-3 | TRBV12-3/TRBV12-4 | - | few | TGTGCCAGCAACAGCAGGGCTCGCACAGATACGCAGTATTTT | CASNSRARTDTQYF
16 | TRBJ2-3 | TRBV28 | TRBD2 | - | TGTGTCAGCACTTTCCCGCTAGCGGGAGGAGGAGATACGCAGTATTTT | CVSTFPLAGGGDTQYF
12 | TRBJ1-1 | TRBV11-3 | - | many | TGTGCCAGCAGCCGGTCAGGGGTTGAAGCTTTCTTT | CASSRSGVEAFF
13 | TRBJ1-1 | TRBV20-1 | - | few | TGCAGTGCTAGGACTTCTAGGGGAAGTGAAGCTTTCTTT | CSARTSRGSEAFF
13 | TRBJ2-7 | TRBV5-1 | TRBD1 | few | TGCGCCAGCAGCCTGGACAGGGGCTACGAGCAGTACTTC | CASSLDRGYEQYF
19 | TRBJ2-1 | TRBV7-2 | TRBD2 | - | TGTGCCAGCAGCGGGGGACTAGCGGTATCCCGGAGCTCCTACAATGAGCAGTTCTTC | CASSGGLAVSRSSYNEQFF
16 | TRBJ2-3 | TRBV20-1 | - | many | TGCAGTGCTAGAGCGGAAATGGCTAGCTTCACAGATACGCAGTATTTT | CSARAEMASFTDTQYF
14 | TRBJ2-3 | TRBV7-3 | - | - | TGTGCCAGCAGCCTCCAGCGGGCGGCAGATACGCAGTATTTT | CASSLQRAADTQYF
14 | TRBJ2-7 | TRBV28 | - | few | TGTGCCAGCTGGGCCGGAGAGTTATCCTACGAGCAGTACTTC | CASWAGELSYEQYF
15 | TRBJ2-1 | TRBV12-3/TRBV12-4 | - | medium-sized | TGTGCCAGCAGTTTAGGCCCGTCGTGGGGCAATGAGCAGTTCTTC | CASSLGPSWGNEQFF
15 | TRBJ2-3 | TRBV5-1 | TRBD1 | - | TGCGCCAGCAACCAGGGGGCAGGGGGCACAGATACGCAGTATTTT | CASNQGAGGTDTQYF
13 | TRBJ1-4 | TRBV5-1 | - | many | TGCGCCAGCAGCTTAACGGAGGGTGAAAAACTGTTTTTT | CASSLTEGEKLFF
16 | TRBJ2-7 | TRBV6-2/TRBV6-3 | TRBD1 | - | TGTGCCAGCAGTCTCAGGACAGGTGCCTCCCGTCGCGAGCAGTACTTC | CASSLRTGASRREQYF
13 | TRBJ2-5 | TRBV20-1 | - | many | TGCAGTGCTAGAGATCTCCGGCTTGAGACCCAGTACTTC | CSARDLRLETQYF
16 | TRBJ2-2 | TRBV20-1 | TRBD2 | medium-sized | TGCAGTGCTAGAGATTTCCTAGCGGGAGTAGCCGGGGAGCTGTTTTTT | CSARDFLAGVAGELFF
13 | TRBJ2-4 | TRBV20-1 | TRBD2 | many | TGCAGTGCCCTCAGGACTAGCGGAAACATTCAGTACTTC | CSALRTSGNIQYF
15 | TRBJ2-1 | TRBV20-1 | TRBD1 | many | TGCAGTGCTAGAGACGGACAGGGGATTAAGGGTGAGCAGTTCTTC | CSARDGQGIKGEQFF
14 | TRBJ2-1 | TRBV28 | TRBD2 | many | TGTGCCAGCACGACTAGCGGGTTCCACAATGAGCAGTTCTTC | CASTTSGFHNEQFF
15 | TRBJ2-1 | TRBV11-2 | - | - | TGTGCCAGCAGCTTAGATCCCTCACATCTCAATGAGCAGTTCTTC | CASSLDPSHLNEQFF
14 | TRBJ1-2 | TRBV4-1 | TRBD1 | many | TGCGCCAGCAGCCAAGAGGGGACAGGGTATGGCTACACCTTC | CASSQEGTGYGYTF
13 | TRBJ2-7 | TRBV20-1 | - | - | TGCAGTGCTTCCGGGACCAACAACTACGAGCAGTACTTC | CSASGTNNYEQYF
13 | TRBJ1-2 | TRBV19 | - | medium-sized | TGTGCCAGTAGTATTGGTCGGGAATATGGCTACACCTTC | CASSIGREYGYTF
15 | TRBJ2-1 | TRBV18 | - | many | TGTGCCAGCTCGCCCAGAGCGGTACTAGGCAATGAGCAGTTCTTC | CASSPRAVLGNEQFF
14 | TRBJ1-2 | TRBV5-8 | - | - | TGTGCCAGCAGCTCGAACCGCGGGTTAAGTGGCTACACCTTC | CASSSNRGLSGYTF
16 | TRBJ2-7 | TRBV6-5 | - | medium-sized | TGTGCCAGCAGTTACTCGAGTGGGGTGGGCTTCTACGAGCAGTACTTC | CASSYSSGVGFYEQYF
14 | TRBJ2-7 | TRBV9 | - | - | TGTGCCAGCACCCCTCGGGGGGCCAGGGGCGAGCAGTACTTC | CASTPRGARGEQYF
13 | TRBJ2-1 | TRBV5-1 | - | many | TGCGCCAGCAGCTTGGAGAGGGAGGATGAGCAGTTCTTC | CASSLEREDEQFF
14 | TRBJ1-4 | TRBV2 | - | many | TGTGCCAGCGCCGTCAGGTTTCTTTGGGAAAAACTGTTTTTT | CASAVRFLWEKLFF
13 | TRBJ2-2 | TRBV7-9 | - | - | TGTGCCAGCAGCCCTAGCAAGGCCGGTGAGCTGCTTTTT | CASSPSKAGELLF
15 | TRBJ2-3 | TRBV11-3 | TRBD2 | - | TGTGCCAACTCGGCTAGCGGGAGGGGGACAGATACGCAGTATTTT | CANSASGRGTDTQYF
14 | TRBJ2-3 | TRBV28 | - | many | TGTGCCAGCAGTCAGGCTAGCGGCACAGATACGCAGTATTTT | CASSQASGTDTQYF
13 | TRBJ1-3 | TRBV28 | - | - | TGTGCCAGCAGCACCCTCCCTGGAAACACCATATATTTT | CASSTLPGNTIYF
15 | TRBJ2-3 | TRBV18 | TRBD1 | many | TGTGCCAGCCGTACATGGGGACAGGGAACAGATACGCAGTATTTT | CASRTWGQGTDTQYF
14 | TRBJ1-2 | TRBV6-1 | TRBD1 | many | TGTGCCAGCAGTTTCGACAGGGGGGTATATGGCTACACCTTC | CASSFDRGVYGYTF
12 | TRBJ2-2 | TRBV11-2 | - | - | TGTGCCAGCAGCCCAAGCTTCGGGGAGCTGTTTTTT | CASSPSFGELFF
16 | TRBJ1-2 | TRBV27 | - | medium-sized | TGTGCCAGCAGGTCACTTTTGGGAGACACCATCTATGGCTACACCTTC | CASRSLLGDTIYGYTF
17 | TRBJ2-7 | TRBV20-1 | TRBD2 | few | TGCAGTGCTACCAACGGGACTAGCGGGAGGGCCGTTAACGAGCAGTACTTC | CSATNGTSGRAVNEQYF
15 | TRBJ2-1 | TRBV27 | - | few | TGTGCCAGCCGCCCGGCAGGTCTTTCCTACAATGAGCAGTTCTTC | CASRPAGLSYNEQFF
14 | TRBJ2-7 | TRBV20-1 | - | - | TGCAGTGCTAGTGTGCCGGGAGTTGTTTACGAGCAGTACTTC | CSASVPGVVYEQYF
12 | TRBJ1-1 | TRBV28 | - | many | TGTGCCAGCAGCCGGCGGTTGGCTGAAGCTTTCTTT | CASSRRLAEAFF
13 | TRBJ2-5 | TRBV29-1 | TRBD1 | many | TGCAGCGTTGAACCTTCACAGGGGACGACCCAGTACTTC | CSVEPSQGTTQYF
13 | TRBJ2-7 | TRBV7-9 | - | - | TGTGCCAGCAGCTTTGTCAGATCCTACGAGCAGTACTTC | CASSFVRSYEQYF
14 | TRBJ2-7 | TRBV9 | TRBD1 | many | TGTGCCAGCAGCGTAGGAACAGGGGCCTACGAGCAGTACTTC | CASSVGTGAYEQYF